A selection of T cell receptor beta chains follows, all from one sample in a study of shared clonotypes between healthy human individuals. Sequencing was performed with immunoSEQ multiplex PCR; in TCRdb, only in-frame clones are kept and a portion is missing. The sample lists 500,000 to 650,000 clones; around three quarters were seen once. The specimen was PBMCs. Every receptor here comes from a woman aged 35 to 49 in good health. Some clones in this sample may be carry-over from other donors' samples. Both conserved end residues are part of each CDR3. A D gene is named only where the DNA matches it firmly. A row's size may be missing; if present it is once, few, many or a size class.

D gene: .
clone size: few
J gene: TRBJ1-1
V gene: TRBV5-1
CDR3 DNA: TGCGCCAGCAGCTTGGGATCGTGGGGGAACACTGAAGCTTTCTTT
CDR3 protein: CASSLGSWGNTEAFF

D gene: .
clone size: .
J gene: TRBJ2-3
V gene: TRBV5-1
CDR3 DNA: TGCGCCAGCAGCGACCCTTACACAGATACGCAGTATTTT
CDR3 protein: CASSDPYTDTQYF

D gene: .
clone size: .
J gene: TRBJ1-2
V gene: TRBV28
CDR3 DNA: TGTGCCAGCAGTTTAGCTACCTATGGCTACACCTTC
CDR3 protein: CASSLATYGYTF

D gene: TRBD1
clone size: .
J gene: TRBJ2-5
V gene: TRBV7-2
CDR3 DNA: TGTGCCAGCAGCCCCCGTAGGGGGCCAGAGACCCAGTACTTC
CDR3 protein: CASSPRRGPETQYF

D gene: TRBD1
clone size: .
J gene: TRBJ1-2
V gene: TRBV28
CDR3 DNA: TGTGCCAGCAGTTCCCGGACAGGGGCGGGGGCTAACTATGGCTACACCTTC
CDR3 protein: CASSSRTGAGANYGYTF

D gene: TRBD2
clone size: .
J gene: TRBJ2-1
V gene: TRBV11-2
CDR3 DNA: TGTGCCAGCAGCCCTGGACTAGTGAATGAGCAGTTCTTC
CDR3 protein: CASSPGLVNEQFF

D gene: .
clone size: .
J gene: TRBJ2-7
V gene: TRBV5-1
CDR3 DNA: TGCGCCAGCAGCGGGACGACAGCGTCGGGCGAGCAGTACTTC
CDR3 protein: CASSGTTASGEQYF

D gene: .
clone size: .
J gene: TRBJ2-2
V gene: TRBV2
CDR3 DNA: TGTGCCAGCAGCTTAGAGGTCAGACAGGCGAACACCGGGGAGCTGTTTTTT
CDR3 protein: CASSLEVRQANTGELFF

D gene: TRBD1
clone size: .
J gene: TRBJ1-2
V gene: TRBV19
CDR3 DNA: TGTGCCAGTAGTACCACGGGACAGGGAGACTATGGCTACACCTTC
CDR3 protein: CASSTTGQGDYGYTF

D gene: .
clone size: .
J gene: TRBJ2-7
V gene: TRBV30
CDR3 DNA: TGTGCCTGGAGTCAGGGTCTCGGGTCCTACGAGCAGTACTTC
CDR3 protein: CAWSQGLGSYEQYF

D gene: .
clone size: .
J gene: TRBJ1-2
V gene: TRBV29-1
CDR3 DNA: TGCAGCGTTGAAGGCGCACAGACGCCGGGCTACACCTTC
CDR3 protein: CSVEGAQTPGYTF

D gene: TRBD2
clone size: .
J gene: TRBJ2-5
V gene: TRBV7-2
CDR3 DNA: TGTGCCAGCAGCCCGCGACTAGCGGGATTCCAAGAGACCCAGTACTTC
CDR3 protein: CASSPRLAGFQETQYF

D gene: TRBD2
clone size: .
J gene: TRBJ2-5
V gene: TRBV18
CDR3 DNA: TGTGCCAGCTCACCGGGACTAGCGGGAGGAGAGACCCAGTACTTC
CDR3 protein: CASSPGLAGGETQYF

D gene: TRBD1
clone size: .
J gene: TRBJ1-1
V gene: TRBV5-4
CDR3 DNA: TGTGCCAGCAGCCAAGACAGGGGGCTTCCTGAAGCTTTCTTT
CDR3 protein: CASSQDRGLPEAFF

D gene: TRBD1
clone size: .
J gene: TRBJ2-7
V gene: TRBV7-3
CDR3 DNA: TGTGCCAGCAGCAAAGATCCGGGACAGGGTTCCGAGCAGTACTTC
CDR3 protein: CASSKDPGQGSEQYF

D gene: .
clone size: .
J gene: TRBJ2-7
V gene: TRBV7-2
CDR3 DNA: TGTGCCAGCAGCTTAATAGGGTCCGAGCAGTACTTC
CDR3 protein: CASSLIGSEQYF

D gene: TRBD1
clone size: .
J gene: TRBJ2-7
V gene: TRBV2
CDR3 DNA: TGTGCCAGCAGTTGGGGCGGACAGGGTACTTGGCAGTACTTC
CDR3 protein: CASSWGGQGTWQYF

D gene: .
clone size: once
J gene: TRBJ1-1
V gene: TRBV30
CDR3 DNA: TGTGCCTGGAGTGCGGGGGGATACACTGAAGCTTTCTTT
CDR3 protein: CAWSAGGYTEAFF

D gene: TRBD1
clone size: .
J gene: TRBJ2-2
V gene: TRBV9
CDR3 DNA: TGTGCCAGCAGCGAAGGACAGGGGAGTACCGGGGAGCTGTTTTTT
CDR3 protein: CASSEGQGSTGELFF

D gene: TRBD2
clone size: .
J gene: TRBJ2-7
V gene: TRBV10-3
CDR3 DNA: TGTGCCATCAGTGGTCGATATACAGGGACTAGTGTGTACGAGCAGTACTTC
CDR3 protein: CAISGRYTGTSVYEQYF

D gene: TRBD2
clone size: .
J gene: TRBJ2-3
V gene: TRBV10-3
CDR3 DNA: TGTGCCATCCTAGCGGGAGGCGGAGATACGCAGTATTTT
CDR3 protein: CAILAGGGDTQYF

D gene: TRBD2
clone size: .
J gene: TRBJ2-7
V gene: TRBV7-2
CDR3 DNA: TGTGCCAGCAGCTTAGCCCGGGGACTAGCGGGAGTACCCTACGAGCAGTACTTC
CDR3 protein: CASSLARGLAGVPYEQYF

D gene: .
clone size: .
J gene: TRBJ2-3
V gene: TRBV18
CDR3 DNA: TGTGCCAGCTCACCACCGGCTAGTTTCGCAGATACGCAGTATTTT
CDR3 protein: CASSPPASFADTQYF

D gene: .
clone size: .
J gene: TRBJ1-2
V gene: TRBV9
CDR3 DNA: TGTGCCAGCAGCGTAGGCGACAACTATGGCTACACCTTC
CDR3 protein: CASSVGDNYGYTF

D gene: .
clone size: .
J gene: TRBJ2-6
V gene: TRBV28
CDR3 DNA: TGTGCCAGCTACGAATCTGGGGCCAACGTCCTGACTTTC
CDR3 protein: CASYESGANVLTF

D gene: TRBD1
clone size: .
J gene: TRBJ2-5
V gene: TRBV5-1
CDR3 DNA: TGCGCCAGCAGCTCCAACAGGGGGTCCCAAGAGACCCAGTACTTC
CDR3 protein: CASSSNRGSQETQYF

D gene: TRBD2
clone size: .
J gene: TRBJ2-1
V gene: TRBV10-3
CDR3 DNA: TGTGCCATCAGTGAGCGGCTAGCGGCAGGTATCAATGAGCAGTTCTTC
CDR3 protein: CAISERLAAGINEQFF

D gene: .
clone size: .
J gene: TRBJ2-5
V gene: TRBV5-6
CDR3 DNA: TGTGCCAGCAGCTTAAGACTGACGTACCAAGAGACCCAGTACTTC
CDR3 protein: CASSLRLTYQETQYF

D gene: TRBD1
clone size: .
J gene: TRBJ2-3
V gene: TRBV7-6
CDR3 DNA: TGTGCCAGCAGACCTGGGACAGCCGCAGATACGCAGTATTTT
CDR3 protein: CASRPGTAADTQYF

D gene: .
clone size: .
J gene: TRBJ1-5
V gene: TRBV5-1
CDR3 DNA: TGCGCCAGCAGCTCAACGGGCCAGATCGGGCAGCCCCAGCATTTT
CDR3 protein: CASSSTGQIGQPQHF

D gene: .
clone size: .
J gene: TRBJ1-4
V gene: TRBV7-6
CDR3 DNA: TGTGCCAGCAGCCCCTTGGGAGGGAGTGAAAAACTGTTTTTT
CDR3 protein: CASSPLGGSEKLFF

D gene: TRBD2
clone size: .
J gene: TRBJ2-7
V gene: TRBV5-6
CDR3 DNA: TGTGCCAGCAGCTCTAGCGGGACAGTTAGGATCGAGCAGTACTTC
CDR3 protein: CASSSSGTVRIEQYF

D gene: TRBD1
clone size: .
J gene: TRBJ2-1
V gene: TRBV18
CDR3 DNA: TGTGCCAGCTCACCGGGACAGAGCAATGAGCAGTTCTTC
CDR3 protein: CASSPGQSNEQFF

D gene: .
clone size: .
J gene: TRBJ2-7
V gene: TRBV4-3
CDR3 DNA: TGCGCCAGCAGCCAACGATCGGGGGATACCTACGAGCAGTACTTC
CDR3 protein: CASSQRSGDTYEQYF

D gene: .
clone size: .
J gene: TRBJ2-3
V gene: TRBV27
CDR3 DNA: TGTGCCAGCAGCTTAAGTGGGAGCACAGATACGCAGTATTTT
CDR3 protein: CASSLSGSTDTQYF

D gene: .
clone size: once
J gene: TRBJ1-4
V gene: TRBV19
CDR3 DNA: TGTGCCAGTAGAATGAAGGGTGCCAATGAAAAACTGTTTTTT
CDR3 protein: CASRMKGANEKLFF

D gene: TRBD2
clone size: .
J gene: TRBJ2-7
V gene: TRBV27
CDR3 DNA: TGTGCCATCGGACTAGGAGAAAACTACGAGCAGTACTTC
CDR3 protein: CAIGLGENYEQYF

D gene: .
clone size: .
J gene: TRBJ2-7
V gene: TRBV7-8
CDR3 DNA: TGTGCCAGCAGCTCCTCTAGCTTCAGCTCCTACGAGCAGTACTTC
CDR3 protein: CASSSSSFSSYEQYF

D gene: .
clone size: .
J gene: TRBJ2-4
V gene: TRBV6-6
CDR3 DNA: TGTGCCAGCAGTTACTCGGCGGGAGCCAAAAACATTCAGTACTTC
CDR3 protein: CASSYSAGAKNIQYF

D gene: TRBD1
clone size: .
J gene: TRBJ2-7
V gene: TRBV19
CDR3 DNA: TGTGCCAGTAGTGCCGTACCCACAGGGGGTGTCGTATACGAGCAGTACTTC
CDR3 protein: CASSAVPTGGVVYEQYF

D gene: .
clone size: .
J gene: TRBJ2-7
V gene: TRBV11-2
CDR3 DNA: TGTGCCAGCAGCTCACCGAGGCGTCTCGAGCAGTACTTC
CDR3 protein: CASSSPRRLEQYF

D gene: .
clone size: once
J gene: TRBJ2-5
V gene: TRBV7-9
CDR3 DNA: TGTGCCAGCAGCTTAGTTACTAGCCGGGAGACCCAGTACTTC
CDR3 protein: CASSLVTSRETQYF

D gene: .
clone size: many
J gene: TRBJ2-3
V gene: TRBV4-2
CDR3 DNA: TGTGCCAGCAGCCAAGATGTGGGGAGCCACACAGATACGCAGTATTTT
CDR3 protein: CASSQDVGSHTDTQYF

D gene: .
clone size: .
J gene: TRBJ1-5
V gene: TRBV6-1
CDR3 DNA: TGTGCCAGCAGGGGGGGCACAGACAATCAGCCCCAGCATTTT
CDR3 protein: CASRGGTDNQPQHF

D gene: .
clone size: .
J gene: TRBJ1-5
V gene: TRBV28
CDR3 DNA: TGTGCCAGCAGTTTCGGCGACTATAGCAATCAGCCCCAGCATTTT
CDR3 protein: CASSFGDYSNQPQHF

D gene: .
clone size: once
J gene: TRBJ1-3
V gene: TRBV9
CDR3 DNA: TGTGCCAGCAGCGTAGCTGGGACATCCGGCGGCCTCTCTGGAAACACCATATATTTT
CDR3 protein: CASSVAGTSGGLSGNTIYF

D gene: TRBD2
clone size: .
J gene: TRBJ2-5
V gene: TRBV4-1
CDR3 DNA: TGCGCCAGCAGCCAAGAGTGGCTAGCGGGCGCAGAGACCCAGTACTTC
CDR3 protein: CASSQEWLAGAETQYF

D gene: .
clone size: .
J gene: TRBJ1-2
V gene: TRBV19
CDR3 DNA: TGTGCCAGTAGTATGGGGGGCCGCCTAACCTATGGCTACACCTTC
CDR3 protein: CASSMGGRLTYGYTF

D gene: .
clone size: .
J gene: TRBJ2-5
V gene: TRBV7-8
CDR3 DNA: TGTGCCAGCAGCTCGCCGACAGAGGGGGAGACCCAGTACTTC
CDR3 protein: CASSSPTEGETQYF

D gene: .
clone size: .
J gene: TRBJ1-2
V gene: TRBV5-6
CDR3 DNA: TGTGCCAGCAGCCTCATCGCCCGTGGTAGTGGCTACACCTTC
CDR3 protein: CASSLIARGSGYTF

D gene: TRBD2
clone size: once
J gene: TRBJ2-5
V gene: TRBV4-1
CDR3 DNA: TGCGCCAGCAGCCAATTAGCGGGGGGTCAAGAGACCCAGTACTTC
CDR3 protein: CASSQLAGGQETQYF

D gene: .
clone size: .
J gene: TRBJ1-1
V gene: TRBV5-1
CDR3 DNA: TGCGCCAGCACCATGGGACAGAACACTGAAGCTTTCTTT
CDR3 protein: CASTMGQNTEAFF

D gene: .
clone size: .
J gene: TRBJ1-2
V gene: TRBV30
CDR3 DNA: TGTGCCTGGGGTGTCGGCTCGGACCTCTATGGCTACACCTTC
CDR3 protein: CAWGVGSDLYGYTF

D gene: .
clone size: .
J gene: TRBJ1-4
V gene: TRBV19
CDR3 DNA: TGTGCCAGTAGTATCCGACAGCTTAATGAAAAACTGTTTTTT
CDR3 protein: CASSIRQLNEKLFF